This section outlines one T cell receptor beta chain sequence together with its context. Its specificity is unknown. Lacking the conserved final phenylalanine or tryptophan, this CDR3 likely reflects a read error. The DNA is omitted, as the CDR3 cannot be located on it reliably, and the CDR3 follows TCRdb's listing. This entry comes from a study of T cells in Graves' hyperthyroidism and ophthalmopathy. Study conclusions and caveats: Most thyroid clonotypes with frequency above 0.001 were detected in blood. Stable hyperthyroidism and ophthalmopathy were separated using 13 V-J signatures.

RNA transcripts provided the source from which TCR beta CDR3 regions were amplified. HTBI primers were employed in a first-round RT-PCR of the TCR CDR3. TCRdb ran MiXCR on the multiplex PCR reads and lists one entry per CDR3 protein. The sample gives roughly 500,000 distinct CDR3 sequences, 46% of which show up once; approximately 44% is in the top ten. CDR1 is SGHRS and CDR2 is YFSETQ in the germline V gene. 9 amino acids form the CDR3, both terminal residues included. Sequenced sample: peripheral blood or thyroid tissue (not recorded which). The rearrangement joins TRBV5-1 to TRBJ2-6. This sequence originates from an adult woman with Graves' disease, either hyperthyroidism or ophthalmopathy (not recorded which). The CDR3 protein is CASSNSGTS.